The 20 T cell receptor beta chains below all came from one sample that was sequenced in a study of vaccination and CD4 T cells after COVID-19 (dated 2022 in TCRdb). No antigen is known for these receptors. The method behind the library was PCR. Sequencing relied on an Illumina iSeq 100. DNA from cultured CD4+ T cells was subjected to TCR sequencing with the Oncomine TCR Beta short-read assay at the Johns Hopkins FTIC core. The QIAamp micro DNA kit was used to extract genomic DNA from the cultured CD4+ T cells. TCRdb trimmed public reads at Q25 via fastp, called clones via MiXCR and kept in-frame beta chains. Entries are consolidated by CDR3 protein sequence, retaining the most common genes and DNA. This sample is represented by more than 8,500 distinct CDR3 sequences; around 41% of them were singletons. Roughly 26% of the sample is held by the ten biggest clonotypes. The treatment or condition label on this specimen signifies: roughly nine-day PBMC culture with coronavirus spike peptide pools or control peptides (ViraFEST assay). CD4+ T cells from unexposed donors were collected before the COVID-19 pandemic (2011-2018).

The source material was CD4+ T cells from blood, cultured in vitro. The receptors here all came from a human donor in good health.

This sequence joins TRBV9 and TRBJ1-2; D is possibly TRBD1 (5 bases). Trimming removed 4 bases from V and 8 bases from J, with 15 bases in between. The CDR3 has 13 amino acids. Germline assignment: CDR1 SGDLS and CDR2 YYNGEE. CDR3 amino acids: CASSPPRGGGYTF. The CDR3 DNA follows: TGTGCCAGCAGCCCCCCGAGGGGTGGGGGCTACACCTTC.

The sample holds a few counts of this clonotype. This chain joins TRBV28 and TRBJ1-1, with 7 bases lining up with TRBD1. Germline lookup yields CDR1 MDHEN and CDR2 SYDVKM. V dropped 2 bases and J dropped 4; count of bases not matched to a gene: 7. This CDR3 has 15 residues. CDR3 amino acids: CASSLGGQLTTEAFF. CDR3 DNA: TGTGCCAGCAGTTTAGGGGGACAGTTAACCACTGAAGCTTTCTTT.

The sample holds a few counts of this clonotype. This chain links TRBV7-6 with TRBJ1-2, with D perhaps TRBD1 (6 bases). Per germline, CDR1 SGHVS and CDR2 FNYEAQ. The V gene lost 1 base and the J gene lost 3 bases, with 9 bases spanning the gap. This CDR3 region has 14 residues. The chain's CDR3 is CASSLDGGHYGYTF. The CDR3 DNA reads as TGTGCCAGCAGCTTAGATGGGGGGCACTATGGCTACACCTTC.

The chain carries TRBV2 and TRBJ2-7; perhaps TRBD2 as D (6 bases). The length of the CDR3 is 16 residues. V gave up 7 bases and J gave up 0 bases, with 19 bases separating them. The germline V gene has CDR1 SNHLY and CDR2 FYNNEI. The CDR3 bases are TGTGCCAGCAATTTCCGAGGGGCAGCGGGCTCCTACGAGCAGTACTTC. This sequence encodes CASNFRGAAGSYEQYF. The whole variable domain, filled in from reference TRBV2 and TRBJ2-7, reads EPEVTQTPSHQVTQMGQEVILRCVPISNHLYFYWYRQILGQKVEFLVSFYNNEISEKSEIFDDQFSVERPDGSNFTLKIRSTKLEDSAMYFCASNFRGAAGSYEQYFGPGTRLTVT.

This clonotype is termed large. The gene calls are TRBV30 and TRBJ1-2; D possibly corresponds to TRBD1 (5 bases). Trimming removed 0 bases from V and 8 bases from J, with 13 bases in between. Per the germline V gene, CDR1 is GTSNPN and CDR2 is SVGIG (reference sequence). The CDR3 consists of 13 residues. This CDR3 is CAWSVMWGRGYTF. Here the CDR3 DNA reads TGTGCCTGGAGTGTAATGTGGGGCAGGGGCTACACCTTC.

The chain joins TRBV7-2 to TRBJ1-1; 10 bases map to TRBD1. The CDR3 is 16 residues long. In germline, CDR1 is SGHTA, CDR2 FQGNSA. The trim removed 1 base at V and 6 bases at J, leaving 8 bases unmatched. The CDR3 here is CASSLGPTGGFAEAFF. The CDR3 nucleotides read TGTGCCAGCAGCTTAGGTCCGACAGGGGGCTTCGCTGAAGCTTTCTTT. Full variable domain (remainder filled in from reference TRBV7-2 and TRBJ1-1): GAGVSQSPSNKVTEKGKDVELRCDPISGHTALYWYRQSLGQGLEFLIYFQGNSAPDKSGLPSDRFSAERTGGSVSTLTIQRTQQEDSAVYLCASSLGPTGGFAEAFFGQGTRLTVV.

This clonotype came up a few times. The CDR3 region has the DNA TGCAGTGCTAGAGATAGCCTGGGACAGGGGAGCTATGGCTACACCTTC. Encoded protein: CSARDSLGQGSYGYTF. V is TRBV20-1 and J is TRBJ1-2, with TRBD1 matching 10 bases. The ends lost 0 bases at V and 4 bases at J; junction bases unmatched: 8. Germline-derived CDR1 and CDR2 are DFQATT and SNEGSKA (reference sequence). The CDR3 sequence is 16 residues long.

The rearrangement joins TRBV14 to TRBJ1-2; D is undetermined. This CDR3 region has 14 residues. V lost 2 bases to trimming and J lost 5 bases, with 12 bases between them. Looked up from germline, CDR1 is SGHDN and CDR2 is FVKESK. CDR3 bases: TGTGCCAGCAGCCAATCTCCAGAAGGGTATGGCTACACCTTC. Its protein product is CASSQSPEGYGYTF.

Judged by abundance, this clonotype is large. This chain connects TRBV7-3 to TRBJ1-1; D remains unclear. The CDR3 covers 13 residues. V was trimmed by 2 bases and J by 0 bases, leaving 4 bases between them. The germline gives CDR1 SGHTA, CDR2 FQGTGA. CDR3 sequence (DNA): TGTGCCAGCAGCTTAGACGTGAACACTGAAGCTTTCTTT. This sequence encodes CASSLDVNTEAFF.

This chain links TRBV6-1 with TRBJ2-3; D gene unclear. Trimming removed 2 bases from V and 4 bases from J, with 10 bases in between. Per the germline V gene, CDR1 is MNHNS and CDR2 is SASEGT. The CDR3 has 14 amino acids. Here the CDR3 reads CASSEWSRSDTQYF. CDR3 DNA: TGTGCCAGCAGTGAATGGTCGCGGTCAGATACGCAGTATTTT.

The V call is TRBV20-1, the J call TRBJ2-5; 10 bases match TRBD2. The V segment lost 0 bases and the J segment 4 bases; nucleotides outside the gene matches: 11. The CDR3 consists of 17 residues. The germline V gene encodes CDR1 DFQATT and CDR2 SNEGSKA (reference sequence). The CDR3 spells CSARDSSPSGRSETQYF. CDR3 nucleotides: TGCAGTGCTAGAGATAGTTCACCTAGCGGGAGATCAGAGACCCAGTACTTC.

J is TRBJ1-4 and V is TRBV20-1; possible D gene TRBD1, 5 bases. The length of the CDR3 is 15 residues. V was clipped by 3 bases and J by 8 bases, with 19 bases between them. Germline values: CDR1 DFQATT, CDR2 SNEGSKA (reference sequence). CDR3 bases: TGCAGTGCTAGTGGGAGGGGAAGGTTCGGGGAAAAACTGTTTTTT. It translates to CSASGRGRFGEKLFF.

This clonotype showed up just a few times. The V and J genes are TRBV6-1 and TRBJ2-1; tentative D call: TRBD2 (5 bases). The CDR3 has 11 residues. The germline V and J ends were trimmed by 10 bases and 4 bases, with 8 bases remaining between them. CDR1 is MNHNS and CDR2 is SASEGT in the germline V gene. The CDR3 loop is CATTRYNEQFF. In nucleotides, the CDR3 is TGTGCCACCACTAGGTACAATGAGCAGTTCTTC.

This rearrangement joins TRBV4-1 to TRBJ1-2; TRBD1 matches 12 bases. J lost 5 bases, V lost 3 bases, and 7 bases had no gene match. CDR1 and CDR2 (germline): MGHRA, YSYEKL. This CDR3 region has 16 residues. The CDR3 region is CASSQGQGAWEYGYTF. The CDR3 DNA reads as TGCGCCAGCAGCCAGGGACAGGGGGCTTGGGAATATGGCTACACCTTC.

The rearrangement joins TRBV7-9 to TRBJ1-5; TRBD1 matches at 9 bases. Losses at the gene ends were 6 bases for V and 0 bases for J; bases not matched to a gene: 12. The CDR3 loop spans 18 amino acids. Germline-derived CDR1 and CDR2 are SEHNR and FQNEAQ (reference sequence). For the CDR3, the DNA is TGTGCCAGCAGTCAGGACAGGGGCCCCTTCTCTAGCAATCAGCCCCAGCATTTT. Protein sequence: CASSQDRGPFSSNQPQHF.

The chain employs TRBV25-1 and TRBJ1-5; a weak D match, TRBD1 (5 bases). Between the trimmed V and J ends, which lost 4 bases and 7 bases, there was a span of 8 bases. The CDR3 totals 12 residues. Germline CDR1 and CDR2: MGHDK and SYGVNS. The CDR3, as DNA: TGTGCCAGCAGTGTAGGGGTCCAGCCCCAGCATTTT. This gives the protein CASSVGVQPQHF.

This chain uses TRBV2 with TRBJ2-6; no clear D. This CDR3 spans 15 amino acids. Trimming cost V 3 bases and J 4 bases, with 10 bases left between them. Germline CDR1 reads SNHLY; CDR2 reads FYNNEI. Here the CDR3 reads CASSDWVSGANVLTF. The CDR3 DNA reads TGTGCCAGCAGTGACTGGGTGTCCGGGGCCAACGTCCTGACTTTC.

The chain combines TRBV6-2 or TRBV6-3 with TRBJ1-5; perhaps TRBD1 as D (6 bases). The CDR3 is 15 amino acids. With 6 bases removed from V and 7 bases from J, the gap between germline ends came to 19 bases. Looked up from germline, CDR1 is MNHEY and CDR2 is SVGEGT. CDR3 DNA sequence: TGTGCCAGCAGACTAAACCAGGGGAAGAGCCAGCCCCAGCATTTT. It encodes CASRLNQGKSQPQHF.

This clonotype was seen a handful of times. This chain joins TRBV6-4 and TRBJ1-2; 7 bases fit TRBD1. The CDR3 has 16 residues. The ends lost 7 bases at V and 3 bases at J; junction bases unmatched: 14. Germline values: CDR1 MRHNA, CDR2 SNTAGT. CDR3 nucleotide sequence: TGTGCCAGCAAGACCACAGGGGTGAGACCATACTATGGCTACACCTTC. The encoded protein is CASKTTGVRPYYGYTF.

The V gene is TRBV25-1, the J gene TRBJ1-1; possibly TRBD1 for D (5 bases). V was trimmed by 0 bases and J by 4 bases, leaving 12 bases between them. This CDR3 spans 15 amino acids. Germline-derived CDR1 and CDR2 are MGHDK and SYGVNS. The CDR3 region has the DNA TGTGCCAGCAGTGAATATCTGACGGGGGGCACTGAAGCTTTCTTT. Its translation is CASSEYLTGGTEAFF.